The 13 T cell receptor beta chains below come from one sample, sequenced in a study of monozygotic twins with inflammatory bowel disease. TCRdb derives one entry per CDR3 protein from the 5' RACE reads, leaving out DNA. Its table records roughly 320,000 distinct CDR3 sequences. The sequenced sample was blood. The receptors were gathered from a human donor with ulcerative colitis or Crohn's disease, or a healthy co-twin of an affected twin (not recorded which).

The chain carries TRBV6-1 and TRBJ2-5; there is no DNA to check the TCRdb D call of TRBD2. Per germline, CDR1 MNHNS and CDR2 SASEGT. This CDR3 is 14 amino acids long. The CDR3 reads CASRLAGVLRTQYF.

This rearrangement joins TRBV20-1 to TRBJ2-7; the D call of TRBD2 rests on TCRdb alone, since no DNA is present to check it. There are 16 residues in the CDR3. Germline CDR1 and CDR2: DFQATT and SNEGSKA (reference sequence). Here the CDR3 reads CSARDLGGLARSEQYF.

The chain couples TRBV12-3 or TRBV12-4 to TRBJ2-7; TCRdb lists TRBD1, though no DNA is available to test this call. The CDR3 contains 15 residues. The CDR3 reads CASSHKTGGSSEQYF.

The chain has TRBV7-8 and TRBJ2-7; TCRdb outputs TRBD2, but without DNA this stays unchecked. Germline CDR1 and CDR2: SGHVS and FQNEAQ. CDR3 length: 13 amino acids. The CDR3 protein is CASSLRQGREQYF. Complete variable domain (other parts from reference TRBV7-8 and TRBJ2-7): GAGVSQSPRYKVAKRGQDVALRCDPISGHVSLFWYQQALGQGPEFLTYFQNEAQLDKSGLPSDRFFAERPEGSVSTLKIQRTQQEDSAVYLCASSLRQGREQYFGPGTRLTVT.

The genes are TRBV4-3 and TRBJ1-6. From germline, CDR1 is LGHNA and CDR2 YSLEER. The CDR3 covers 19 residues. The CDR3 is CASSQKVISGGSYNSPLHF.

The rearrangement links TRBV6-1 to TRBJ1-1. The length of the CDR3 is 15 residues. The germline V gene has CDR1 MNHNS and CDR2 SASEGT. CDR3 amino acids: CASSTSGGGSTEAFF.

The rearrangement links TRBV7-3 to TRBJ1-6; there is no DNA to check the TCRdb D call of TRBD1. The CDR3 runs 14 residues. CDR1 is SGHTA and CDR2 is FQGTGA in the germline V gene. CDR3 in amino acids: CASSPGTPGSPLHF.

The chain couples TRBV30 to TRBJ1-6; there is no DNA to check the TCRdb D call of TRBD1. CDR1 and CDR2 (germline): GTSNPN, SVGIG (reference sequence). The CDR3 extends over 15 amino acids. The CDR3 spells CAADGGSSYNSPLHF.

The chain's CDR3 is CASSFLLAGSWEQYF. This chain links TRBV7-9 with TRBJ2-7; TCRdb's D gene call, TRBD2, goes unchecked for lack of DNA. This CDR3 has 15 residues. Per germline, CDR1 SEHNR and CDR2 FQNEAQ (reference sequence).

The chain joins TRBV18 to TRBJ1-1; lacking DNA, the TRBD1 call made by TCRdb goes unchecked. Germline CDR1 and CDR2: KGHSH and LQKENI. This CDR3 has 16 amino acids. This CDR3 reads CASSQDRLPMNTEAFF.

The V and J genes are TRBV7-3 and TRBJ2-5. The CDR3 covers 13 residues. The germline gives CDR1 SGHTA, CDR2 FQGTGA. CDR3 region: CASSRSPSETQYF.

CDR3 protein: CASSRQGFLNTEAFF. The chain couples TRBV27 to TRBJ1-1; lacking DNA, the TRBD1 call made by TCRdb goes unchecked. The CDR3 totals 15 residues. The germline gives CDR1 MNHEY, CDR2 SMNVEV (reference sequence).

V usage is TRBV19 and J usage is TRBJ1-5; there is no DNA to check the TCRdb D call of TRBD1. The CDR3 runs to 15 residues. Germline V CDR1 and CDR2: LNHDA, SQIVND (reference sequence). The CDR3 sequence is CASSPLGGRLQPQHF.